This T cell receptor (beta chain) was captured by sequencing in a study of cytomegalovirus exposure and HLA in healthy donors. Trimming removed 5 bases from V and 7 bases from J, with 12 bases in between. Germline CDR1 SEHNR, CDR2 FQNEAQ (reference sequence). This CDR3 region has 14 residues. The PCR had 60 Vbeta and 13 Jbeta primers. Original data processing: A later analysis tallied 80 million or so unique TCR beta chains, 9.5 million to 14 million of them shared. Sequenced by immunoSEQ multiplex PCR; TCRdb stores in-frame clones only, minus some. D and trimming come from the DNA, and the V and J calls and clone size come from that table. The repertoire holds tens of thousands of clones, with around a tenth as singletons. Of note for this clone: Its specificity is unknown.

Overall study findings and caveats: As a later analysis showed, a missense DCLRE1C variant was linked to trimming of TCR beta V- and J-genes. Previous analysis showed most TCR beta V segments were productive about 90% or about 30% of the time. The authors listed 150 to 200 TCR beta chains as cytomegalovirus-associated.

Material for sequencing was PBMCs. The receptor's source is a man aged 55 to 70 in good health and CMV-seropositive. The chain employs TRBV7-9 and TRBJ2-6; D remains ambiguous. CDR3 coding DNA: TGTGCCAGCAGCCTGGGTGGGCTCGCCAACGTCCTGACTTTC. This sequence encodes CASSLGGLANVLTF. Drawing the rest from reference TRBV7-9 and TRBJ2-6, the complete variable domain is DTGVSQNPRHKITKRGQNVTFRCDPISEHNRLYWYRQTLGQGPEFLTYFQNEAQLEKSRLLSDRFSAERPKGSFSTLEIQRTEQGDSAMYLCASSLGGLANVLTFGAGSRLTVL.